The T cell receptor (beta chain) described here comes from a study of blood T cell repertoires in COVID-19. For the study at large: From T cells, B-cell-depleted T cells, or PBMCs came the material, which was cDNA or gDNA.

Per the study methods: From reference gene primer amplification, estimates of nucleated cell counts were derived. The table came from immunoSEQ multiplex PCR; TCRdb's copy has only in-frame clones and leaves some out. V, J and clone size were drawn from that table, and D and trimming were deduced from the DNA. In the table there are 150,000 to 200,000 clones, around four fifths of which are singletons. Sequencing was performed on peripheral blood. This receptor was obtained from a man aged 65-85 years with acute or convalescent COVID-19.

As DNA, the CDR3 is TGTGCCAGCGCAAACCTACAGGGCACTGAAGCTTTCTTT. Its translation is CASANLQGTEAFF. The V call is TRBV2, the J call TRBJ1-1; TRBD1 is a possible D gene (6 bases). The CDR3 consists of 13 residues. V was clipped by 8 bases and J by 4 bases, with 14 bases between them. Germline CDR1 and CDR2: SNHLY and FYNNEI.